This passage covers 28 T cell receptor beta chains from one sample sequenced in a study of T cell repertoires in cytomegalovirus infection. TCRdb re-called the reads through MiXCR, storing one row per CDR3 protein. The sample lists just over 300,000 distinct CDR3 sequences, under 20% occurring once. Sequences were obtained from PBMCs. All receptors derive from a human donor in good health (CMV status not recorded). Some clones in this sample may be carry-over from other donors' samples.

The chain is built from TRBV6-5 and TRBJ2-7, with 7 bases matching TRBD1. Per germline, CDR1 MNHEY and CDR2 SVGAGI. V lost 0 bases and J lost 1; bases outside the gene matches: 3. The CDR3 consists of 15 residues. The chain's CDR3 is CASSYSRDRSYEQYF. CDR3 nucleotides: TGTGCCAGCAGTTACTCCAGGGACAGATCCTACGAGCAGTACTTC.

Ten or more counts support this clonotype. The chain couples TRBV7-9 to TRBJ2-1, with 8 bases fitting TRBD2. Germline lookup yields CDR1 SEHNR and CDR2 FQNEAQ (reference sequence). The CDR3 spans 17 residues. Unmatched junction bases numbered 6, after V lost 2 bases and J lost 0 bases. The DNA for the CDR3 is TGTGCCAGCAGCTTATACGGGGGGGGAAGCTCCTACAATGAGCAGTTCTTC. Encoded protein: CASSLYGGGSSYNEQFF.

This clonotype was counted only a few times. The CDR3 region has the DNA TGCAGTGCGAGCCCGCCGGATGCCAAGTTCGCGTGGGGTACGCAGTATTTT. Its translation is CSASPPDAKFAWGTQYF. The chain combines TRBV20-1 with TRBJ2-3, with D unclear. Trimming shortened V by 6 bases and J by 8 bases, and 30 bases separated the two germline ends. The CDR3 is made up of 17 amino acids. Germline assignment: CDR1 DFQATT and CDR2 SNEGSKA (reference sequence).

In its sample, this clonotype was seen a few times. V usage is TRBV10-3 and J usage is TRBJ2-2, with D perhaps TRBD1 (6 bases). The germline V gene has CDR1 ENHRY and CDR2 SYGVKD. The CDR3 runs to 16 residues. Trimming cost V 6 bases and J 0 bases, with 14 bases left between them. The CDR3 here is CAISGQQPSNTGELFF. CDR3 sequence (DNA): TGTGCCATCAGCGGACAGCAACCTTCGAACACCGGGGAGCTGTTTTTT.

This chain links TRBV3-1 with TRBJ2-3, with D unclear. Germline assignment: CDR1 LGHDT and CDR2 YNNKEL (reference sequence). The CDR3 has 14 residues. Trimming pared 0 bases from V and 5 bases from J, leaving 9 bases between. The DNA of the CDR3 is TGTGCCAGCAGCCAAGAGGGCCTCCGAGATACGCAGTATTTT. It specifies CASSQEGLRDTQYF.

The table lists this clonotype with a few counts. This chain joins TRBV2 and TRBJ1-2; weak D call: TRBD1 (5 bases). CDR3 length: 13 amino acids. The V gene lost 2 bases and the J gene lost 6 bases, with 10 bases spanning the gap. Germline-derived CDR1 and CDR2 are SNHLY and FYNNEI. The CDR3 here is CASSEQGQDGYTF. The CDR3 DNA reads TGTGCCAGCAGTGAACAGGGCCAAGATGGCTACACCTTC.

This clonotype was observed many times. Germline and junction disagree at one end, which may indicate a read error. The chain is built from TRBV7-6 and TRBJ2-2, with TRBD1 as a possible D gene (6 bases). The length of the CDR3 is 16 residues. Germline V lookup: CDR1 SGHVS, CDR2 FNYEAQ. The chain's CDR3 is CASSPVAGVETGELFF. The CDR3, as DNA: TGTGCTAGCAGCCCAGTAGCAGGGGTGGAGACCGGGGAGCTGTTTTTT.

The V call is TRBV5-1, the J call TRBJ2-1; D is undetermined. The V end lost 4 bases, the J end lost 1 base, and 12 bases lay between the germline ends. This CDR3 comprises 15 residues. Germline V gene data show CDR1 as SGHRS and CDR2 as YFSETQ. The CDR3 protein is CASSIPEASYNEQFF. CDR3 DNA sequence: TGCGCCAGCAGCATCCCTGAGGCGTCCTACAATGAGCAGTTCTTC.

This clonotype turned up a few times. The CDR3 bases are TGTGCCAGCAGCCAACGGACAGGGGGGGGTGAAAAACTGTTTTTT. Translation gives CASSQRTGGGEKLFF. The chain employs TRBV3-1 and TRBJ1-4; 10 nucleotides line up with TRBD1. Germline lookup yields CDR1 LGHDT and CDR2 YNNKEL (reference sequence). The CDR3 consists of 15 residues. J lost 7 bases, V lost 2 bases, and 4 bases had no gene match.

This chain links TRBV28 with TRBJ2-7; 7 bases fit TRBD1. Germline-derived CDR1 and CDR2 are MDHEN and SYDVKM. The CDR3 contains 13 residues. V trimming: 6 bases; J trimming: 3 bases; junction bases outside the gene matches: 5. This chain's CDR3 is CASSITGVYEQYF. The CDR3 region has the DNA TGTGCCAGCAGCATAACAGGGGTCTACGAGCAGTACTTC.

This clonotype was found a few times. The chain carries TRBV5-1 and TRBJ1-1, with D perhaps TRBD1 (5 bases). Germline V gene sequence: CDR1 SGHRS, CDR2 YFSETQ. Between the trimmed V and J ends, which lost 4 bases and 1 base, there was a span of 14 bases. The CDR3 is 15 amino acids. The CDR3 sequence: CASSLRGGENTEAFF. The CDR3 DNA reads TGCGCCAGCAGCCTGCGGGGGGGGGAGAACACTGAAGCTTTCTTT.

This clonotype was seen only once. This rearrangement joins TRBV28 to TRBJ1-2; TRBD1 might be the D (6 bases). The CDR3 totals 14 residues. V was cut by 5 bases and J by 6 bases, with 16 bases left in between. In germline, CDR1 is MDHEN, CDR2 SYDVKM. In DNA form, the CDR3 reads TGTGCCAGCAGTCTGCAGGGGCCGGGAGATGGCTACACCTTC. This encodes CASSLQGPGDGYTF.

The V gene is TRBV19, the J gene TRBJ2-7, with 9 bases aligning to TRBD1. The V and J ends lost 4 bases and 6 bases, in that order; junction bases with no gene match: 10. The CDR3 has 15 amino acids. CDR1 is LNHDA and CDR2 is SQIVND in the germline V gene (reference sequence). The CDR3 here is CASSTVGTGSGEQYF. The CDR3 coding sequence is TGTGCCAGTAGTACCGTGGGGACAGGGTCCGGCGAGCAGTACTTC.

V and J are TRBV28 and TRBJ1-5, with D unresolved. The V gene lost 7 bases and the J gene lost 1 base, with 14 bases spanning the gap. The germline V gene has CDR1 MDHEN and CDR2 SYDVKM. The CDR3 is 15 amino acids. The CDR3 loop reads CASNPGWGSNQPQHF. The CDR3 DNA sequence: TGTGCCAGCAACCCGGGGTGGGGAAGCAATCAGCCCCAGCATTTT.

This clonotype was counted at least ten times. The CDR3 here is CASSYGTGYDGYTF. DNA for the CDR3: TGTGCCAGCAGCTACGGGACAGGGTACGATGGCTACACCTTC. The chain links TRBV7-2 to TRBJ1-2; the match to TRBD1 covers 9 bases. This CDR3 is built from 14 residues. V was pared by 4 bases and J by 6 bases, with 6 bases of the junction left unmatched. Germline CDR1 and CDR2: SGHTA and FQGNSA. Variable domain in full (rest from reference TRBV7-2 and TRBJ1-2): GAGVSQSPSNKVTEKGKDVELRCDPISGHTALYWYRQSLGQGLEFLIYFQGNSAPDKSGLPSDRFSAERTGGSVSTLTIQRTQQEDSAVYLCASSYGTGYDGYTFGSGTRLTVV.

This clonotype was detected many times. The chain joins TRBV7-2 to TRBJ1-2, with D uncertain. The CDR3 consists of 14 residues. Germline V lookup: CDR1 SGHTA, CDR2 FQGNSA. V was trimmed by 2 bases and J by 0 bases, leaving 7 bases between them. This chain's CDR3 is CASSLNQANYGYTF. The CDR3, as DNA: TGTGCCAGCAGCTTAAATCAGGCTAACTATGGCTACACCTTC.

The J gene is TRBJ2-1, the V gene TRBV4-3; 8 bases line up with TRBD1. This CDR3 is 13 amino acids long. Trimming cost V 2 bases and J 9 bases; bases outside gene matches: 3. The germline V gene encodes CDR1 LGHNA and CDR2 YSLEER. The CDR3 bases are TGCGCCAGCAGCCAAATACAGGGGGGTGAGCAGTTCTTC. This sequence encodes CASSQIQGGEQFF.

This clonotype was picked up many times. This chain joins TRBV7-2 and TRBJ1-4, with TRBD1 matching over 8 bases. CDR1 and CDR2 (germline): SGHTA, FQGNSA. The CDR3 extends over 14 amino acids. V was clipped by 5 bases and J by 3 bases; unmatched bases: 2. In DNA, the CDR3 is TGTGCCAGCAGCATGGACAGGGCTAATGAAAAACTGTTTTTT. Translation gives CASSMDRANEKLFF.

This clonotype was detected many times. The chain uses TRBV6-1 and TRBJ2-3; 9 bases line up with TRBD1. The V gene's germline CDR1 is MNHNS and CDR2 SASEGT. J gave up 5 bases and V 1 base, and 7 bases lay outside the gene matches. The CDR3 has 16 residues. The CDR3 DNA reads TGTGCCAGCAGTGAAGGTACAGGGGGCTTAAAAGATACGCAGTATTTT. It translates to CASSEGTGGLKDTQYF.

The CDR3 here is CSARDNGGYTF. The CDR3 DNA reads as TGCAGTGCTAGAGATAATGGCGGCTACACCTTC. V is TRBV20-1 and J is TRBJ1-2, with D unresolved. With 0 bases removed from V and 8 bases from J, the gap between germline ends came to 7 bases. This CDR3 region has 11 residues. CDR1 DFQATT and CDR2 SNEGSKA come from the germline V gene (reference sequence).

This chain links TRBV6-2 or TRBV6-3 with TRBJ2-5; tentative D call: TRBD2 (6 bases). CDR1 is MNHEY and CDR2 is SVGEGT in the germline V gene. This CDR3 contains 14 residues. V gave up 6 bases and J gave up 7 bases, with 18 bases separating them. The CDR3 loop is CASRPDGTGGTQYF. In DNA form, the CDR3 reads TGTGCCAGCAGACCAGACGGGACCGGGGGGACCCAGTACTTC.

The sample holds many counts of this clonotype. The J gene is TRBJ1-4, the V gene TRBV7-2; TRBD1 is a possible D gene (5 bases). CDR1 and CDR2 from the germline V gene are SGHTA and FQGNSA. V shed 3 bases and J shed 6 bases, with 14 bases lying between them. The CDR3 runs 15 residues. The CDR3 loop is CASSFDGRGDEKLFF. The DNA of the CDR3 is TGTGCCAGCAGCTTCGATGGCAGAGGGGATGAAAAACTGTTTTTT.

The chain uses TRBV5-6 and TRBJ2-1; possible D gene TRBD2, 5 bases. Germline V lookup: CDR1 SGHDT, CDR2 YYEEEE. Trimming shortened V by 2 bases and J by 2 bases, and 14 bases separated the two germline ends. The CDR3 runs to 16 residues. CDR3 DNA sequence: TGTGCCAGCAGCTTTTCCCGGGGATCCCCCTACAATGAGCAGTTCTTC. This sequence encodes CASSFSRGSPYNEQFF.

The gene calls are TRBV6-1 and TRBJ2-5; D remains ambiguous. Germline-derived CDR1 and CDR2 are MNHNS and SASEGT. This CDR3 spans 12 amino acids. Trimming took 6 bases from V and 7 from J, leaving 12 bases between them. CDR3 region: CASRQELRTQYF. CDR3 sequence (DNA): TGTGCCAGCAGACAAGAGCTCCGGACCCAGTACTTC.

This clonotype appeared many times. V gene TRBV28 combines with J gene TRBJ1-5; D is ambiguous. Looked up from germline, CDR1 is MDHEN and CDR2 is SYDVKM. CDR3 length: 15 residues. V was cut by 6 bases and J by 2 bases, with 14 bases left in between. The CDR3 here is CASRTGLIRNQPQHF. CDR3 DNA sequence: TGTGCCAGCAGAACCGGGTTGATCCGCAATCAGCCCCAGCATTTT.

This clonotype was counted at least ten times. The rearrangement joins TRBV5-1 to TRBJ2-1, with a possible D match to TRBD1 (7 bases). Germline values: CDR1 SGHRS, CDR2 YFSETQ. The CDR3 extends over 15 amino acids. V was cut by 3 bases and J by 3 bases, with 13 bases left in between. The CDR3 DNA reads as TGCGCCAGCAGCTCGCAGGGGGGTAGCTACAATGAGCAGTTCTTC. Protein: CASSSQGGSYNEQFF.

This clonotype has a count of ten or more. The chain is built from TRBV7-2 and TRBJ1-4; D is unclear. This CDR3 is built from 15 residues. The germline V gene encodes CDR1 SGHTA and CDR2 FQGNSA. Deletions cut 5 bases from V and 0 bases from J, with 10 bases between. CDR3 sequence: CASSISGATNEKLFF. The CDR3 DNA follows: TGTGCCAGCAGCATATCTGGGGCAACTAATGAAAAACTGTTTTTT.

The chain carries TRBV28 and TRBJ2-7; the match to TRBD1 covers 12 bases. With 6 bases clipped from V and 6 bases from J, the junction kept 12 bases outside the gene matches. This CDR3 region has 16 residues. Germline V gene sequence: CDR1 MDHEN, CDR2 SYDVKM. CDR3 nucleotide sequence: TGTGCCAGCAGCCTTCCCCCCGGGACAGGGGGCTCCGAGCAGTACTTC. Amino acid sequence: CASSLPPGTGGSEQYF.